The rows below give T cell receptor beta chains drawn from one sample of a study of blood T cell repertoires in COVID-19. The table came from immunoSEQ multiplex PCR; TCRdb's copy has only in-frame clones and leaves some out. The repertoire consists of about 95,000 clones, with about nine tenths occurring once and the leading ten covering approximately 5.4%. Sequencing was done on a sample of peripheral blood. The receptors were gathered from a man in his fifties or sixties with COVID-19, enrolled during active disease. Both conserved end residues are part of each CDR3. D genes are given only for firm matches. Not all rows give a size; the values are once, few, many and, for expanded clones, a class.

v_call	d_call	j_call	clone_size	cdr3_nt	cdr3_aa
TRBV4-2	-	TRBJ1-3	-	TGTGCCAGCAGCCAAGGGGGCAGGGTATCTGGAAACACCATATATTTT	CASSQGGRVSGNTIYF
TRBV11-2	-	TRBJ2-3	-	TGTGCCAGCAGCGACCGCCGAGAGGGCCGGAGATTAGATACGCAGTATTTT	CASSDRREGRRLDTQYF
TRBV7-3	TRBD1	TRBJ2-1	-	TGTGCCAGCAGCTTTGGGGACAGCTACAATGAGCAGTTCTTC	CASSFGDSYNEQFF
TRBV5-1	-	TRBJ2-1	once	TGCGCCAGCAGCTTCGGACGCAGGGATGAGCAGTTCTTC	CASSFGRRDEQFF
TRBV28	-	TRBJ2-7	-	TGTGCCAGCAGCCAAGACAGCTACGAGCAGTACTTC	CASSQDSYEQYF
TRBV25-1	TRBD1	TRBJ1-2	-	TGTGCCAGCAGGGGCAGACAGGGGGACTATGGCTACACCTTC	CASRGRQGDYGYTF
TRBV6-2/TRBV6-3	TRBD2	TRBJ2-7	-	TGTGCCAGCAGTTACTCGACTAGCGGGAGAGGTGAGCAGTACTTC	CASSYSTSGRGEQYF
TRBV11-3	TRBD1	TRBJ2-7	-	TGTGCCAGCAGCTGGGCAGGGGGATACGAGCAGTACTTC	CASSWAGGYEQYF
TRBV10-1	TRBD1	TRBJ1-2	-	TGCGCCAGCAATAACAGGGGGCTCTACTATGGCTACACCTTC	CASNNRGLYYGYTF
TRBV19	-	TRBJ1-1	few	TGTGCCAGTACCCGGGACTCGAGAGAAACTGAAGCTTTCTTT	CASTRDSRETEAFF
TRBV3-1/TRBV3-2	TRBD1	TRBJ1-2	-	TGTGCCAGCAGCCCCAGGACAGGGTTGGGTGGCTACACCTTC	CASSPRTGLGGYTF
TRBV4-2	TRBD1	TRBJ2-4	-	TGTGCCAGCAGCCAAGCCGGGACAGAAAACATTCAGTACTTC	CASSQAGTENIQYF
TRBV10-3	TRBD1	TRBJ1-2	once	TGTGCCATCAGTGGACAGGGATACTATGGCTACACCTTC	CAISGQGYYGYTF
TRBV18	TRBD1	TRBJ1-2	-	TGTGCCAGCTCACCTCCAAAGACAGGGGGAGAAGGCTACACCTTC	CASSPPKTGGEGYTF
TRBV18	-	TRBJ1-1	-	TGTGCCAGCTCACCGGGGAGGCCCGGGGGAGGCACTGAAGCTTTCTTT	CASSPGRPGGGTEAFF
TRBV15	-	TRBJ2-1	-	TGTGCCACCAGCAGAGATACTAGCTCCTACAATGAGCAGTTCTTC	CATSRDTSSYNEQFF
TRBV6-5	-	TRBJ2-7	few	TGTGCCAGCAGCGTGCTCAGCGGCGAGCAGTACTTC	CASSVLSGEQYF
TRBV10-1	-	TRBJ2-1	-	TGCGCCAGCAGTGAGTCTGGCGGAGGTAACAATGAGCAGTTCTTC	CASSESGGGNNEQFF
TRBV30	TRBD1	TRBJ1-1	-	TGTGCCTGGAGCGGACAGGGAGCCACTGAAGCTTTCTTT	CAWSGQGATEAFF
TRBV10-3	-	TRBJ1-4	once	TGTGCCATCAGTGAATACGGAACTAATGAAAAACTGTTTTTT	CAISEYGTNEKLFF
TRBV5-1	TRBD2	TRBJ2-3	-	TGCGCCAGCAGCTTCTCGCGGGGGGGGACAGATACGCAGTATTTT	CASSFSRGGTDTQYF
TRBV6-5	-	TRBJ2-7	-	TGTGCCAGCAGTTACTCGCAGGGAAGCGAGCAGTACTTC	CASSYSQGSEQYF
TRBV18	-	TRBJ1-1	-	TGTGCCAGCTCACCTCCCCTAAACACTGAAGCTTTCTTT	CASSPPLNTEAFF
TRBV9	TRBD1	TRBJ2-2	-	TGTGCCAGCAGCGCTGGGACAGGGGGTTACACCGGGGAGCTGTTTTTT	CASSAGTGGYTGELFF
TRBV9	-	TRBJ1-5	-	TGTGCCAGCAGCGTTTTCGGACAGCCCAATCAGCCCCAGCATTTT	CASSVFGQPNQPQHF
TRBV6-5	TRBD1	TRBJ2-3	-	TGTGCCAGCAGTCCTGACAGGGCGGTCGGTACGCAGTATTTT	CASSPDRAVGTQYF
TRBV11-3	-	TRBJ1-3	-	TGTGCCAGCAGCTTAGACAGGGATGGAAACACCATATATTTT	CASSLDRDGNTIYF
TRBV18	-	TRBJ1-5	-	TGTGCCAGCTCACCACCCGGACAGAATCAGCCCCAGCATTTT	CASSPPGQNQPQHF
TRBV5-6	-	TRBJ1-5	-	TGTGCCAGCAGCTTGGCCGGGTTGGACTTTAGCAATCAGCCCCAGCATTTT	CASSLAGLDFSNQPQHF
TRBV18	-	TRBJ2-7	-	TGTGCCAGCACCCCTGGGAGGGGGAGCGAGCAGTACTTC	CASTPGRGSEQYF
TRBV2	TRBD2	TRBJ2-3	-	TGTGCCAGCAGTCTAGCGGAGGGCACAGATACGCAGTATTTT	CASSLAEGTDTQYF
TRBV6-5	TRBD1	TRBJ2-7	-	TGTGCCGCCCGAGGGACAGGGGGCCCCATAGGCGAGCAGTACTTC	CAARGTGGPIGEQYF
TRBV9	-	TRBJ2-7	few	TGTGCCAGCAGCGTAACTATATCTTCCTACGAGCAGTACTTC	CASSVTISSYEQYF
TRBV9	-	TRBJ1-2	-	TGTGCCAGCAGCGTAGAAGCGGGAGACACCTATGGCTACACCTTC	CASSVEAGDTYGYTF
TRBV10-3	TRBD1	TRBJ1-1	-	TGTGCCATCAGCGCGGGACAGGGGAGCACTGAAGCTTTCTTT	CAISAGQGSTEAFF
TRBV2	TRBD2	TRBJ2-7	-	TGTGCCAGCAGTGAACGGAGGGGAGGGGTCTACGAGCAGTACTTC	CASSERRGGVYEQYF
TRBV27	-	TRBJ1-5	once	TGTGCCAGCAGTTTGAGGGCAGACAATCAGCCCCAGCATTTT	CASSLRADNQPQHF
TRBV19	TRBD1	TRBJ1-1	-	TGTGCCAGTAGTGTAAACAGGGGCACTGAAGCTTTCTTT	CASSVNRGTEAFF
TRBV3-1/TRBV3-2	TRBD1	TRBJ2-5	-	TGTGCCAGCAGCCACCGTGGACAGGGTTATGAAGAGACCCAGTACTTC	CASSHRGQGYEETQYF
TRBV21-1	-	TRBJ2-7	-	TGTGCCAGCAGCACGTCGCTAGCGGGAGTTGACTACGAGCAGTACTTC	CASSTSLAGVDYEQYF
TRBV2	-	TRBJ1-6	-	TGTGCCAGTATTCGAACGGGGGGTCTTGGTTCACCCCTCCACTTT	CASIRTGGLGSPLHF
TRBV6-1	TRBD1	TRBJ1-2	-	TGTGCCAGCAGTGAAAATGGACAGGGCACGAATGGCTACACCTTC	CASSENGQGTNGYTF
TRBV18	-	TRBJ2-1	-	TGTGCCAGCTCACCCTGGACAGCCCCCTACAATGAGCAGTTCTTC	CASSPWTAPYNEQFF
TRBV5-1	TRBD1	TRBJ2-1	-	TGCGCCAGCAGCTTTAGGACAGGGCCCTACAATGAGCAGTTCTTC	CASSFRTGPYNEQFF
TRBV28	TRBD1	TRBJ1-1	-	TGTGCCAGCACCCTGACAGGGGTGAACACTGAAGCTTTCTTT	CASTLTGVNTEAFF
TRBV27	-	TRBJ1-4	once	TGTGCCAGCAGCCGGGGGGGGATGAGAGAAAAACTGTTTTTT	CASSRGGMREKLFF
TRBV27	TRBD2	TRBJ2-1	once	TGTGCCAGCAGTTATCGCGGGAGGTACAATGAGCAGTTCTTC	CASSYRGRYNEQFF
TRBV5-1	TRBD1	TRBJ1-1	-	TGCGCCAGCAGCTTGGGGACAGGACGCACTGAAGCTTTCTTT	CASSLGTGRTEAFF
TRBV21-1	-	TRBJ1-2	-	TGTGCCAGCAGCCTCAGGGGGCAGAAGGGCTACACCTTC	CASSLRGQKGYTF
TRBV18	-	TRBJ1-3	-	TGTGCCAGCTCACCCCTCGGAGGGGTTCCCGGAAACACCATATATTTT	CASSPLGGVPGNTIYF
TRBV4-1	TRBD1	TRBJ1-2	-	TGCGCCAGCAGCCTACCCAAGTCCGGACAGGAGTTATGGGGCTACACCTTC	CASSLPKSGQELWGYTF
TRBV6-5	-	TRBJ1-2	-	TGTGCCAGCAGTCACAGGTCTGAGGCTCGGGGCTACACCTTC	CASSHRSEARGYTF
TRBV5-4	-	TRBJ1-1	-	TGTGCCAGCAGCTTGGCCGGTACCACTGAAGCTTTCTTT	CASSLAGTTEAFF
TRBV7-8	-	TRBJ2-7	-	TGTGCCAGCAGCGGTGGAGACGGGAGCTCCTACGAGCAGTACTTC	CASSGGDGSSYEQYF